This is a list of T cell receptor beta chains from one sample in a study of T-cell memory formation after mild COVID-19. Each CDR3 protein gets one entry after TCRdb re-called the 5' RACE reads with MiXCR. The table records some 600,000 distinct CDR3 sequences, 17% of them present only once. Sample: PBMCs or a T cell subset sorted from them (not recorded which). Receptor source: an adult woman who had mild COVID-19 (a few samples of this study predate the infection). Cell type and time point are not known. Each CDR3 is given with its conserved first and last residue.

j_call,cdr3_length,v_call,cdr3_aa
TRBJ2-6,20,TRBV7-2,CASSLEGPSRRLRGANVLTF
TRBJ2-2,16,TRBV24-1,CATSDLRLAGTGELFF
TRBJ2-2,15,TRBV6-6,CASSFGQPNTGELFF
TRBJ2-1,17,TRBV4-2,CASSQVSGRTDRDEQFF
TRBJ2-7,12,TRBV7-2,CASSPNGREQYF
TRBJ1-2,13,TRBV6-5,CASSWQGDYGYTF
TRBJ1-2,15,TRBV20-1,CSARTSGGAGYGYTF
TRBJ2-2,13,TRBV20-1,CSARFANTGELFF
TRBJ2-2,15,TRBV5-6,CASSSGRWGTGELFF
TRBJ2-3,17,TRBV7-2,CASSAGTAHLLTDTQYF
TRBJ2-7,14,TRBV30,CAWRPLAGTYEQYF
TRBJ1-1,13,TRBV18,CASDKGSGTEAFF
TRBJ2-3,14,TRBV5-1,CASSLGPGTDTQYF
TRBJ2-5,15,TRBV20-1,CSARDSGQGVGTQYF
TRBJ2-1,16,TRBV20-1,CSARDQAGLATNEQFF